A single sample is the source of the 25 T cell receptor beta chains below, sequenced in a study of T cell repertoires in cytomegalovirus infection. TCRdb reanalysed the reads using MiXCR and keeps one entry per CDR3 protein. Among 350,000 to 550,000 distinct CDR3 sequences listed, under 40% were seen once. Input material: PBMCs. The receptors stem from a human donor in good health (CMV status not recorded). Some clones in this sample may be carry-over from other donors' samples.

This clonotype appeared many times. V gene TRBV7-2 combines with J gene TRBJ2-2; D is ambiguous. CDR1 SGHTA and CDR2 FQGNSA come from the germline V gene. CDR3 length: 13 residues. V lost 3 bases, J lost 4 bases, and 6 bases lay in between. In nucleotides, the CDR3 is TGTGCCAGCAGCTTGGAGTCCACCGGGGAGCTGTTTTTT. Amino acid sequence: CASSLESTGELFF.

This clonotype was counted between two and nine times. This chain uses TRBV19 with TRBJ2-2, with no clear D. The CDR3 spans 16 residues. The germline V and J ends were trimmed by 4 bases and 1 base, with 13 bases remaining between them. Germline-derived CDR1 and CDR2 are LNHDA and SQIVND (reference sequence). The CDR3 nucleotides are TGTGCCAGTAGTACGTTGGCCCCAGGGAACACCGGGGAGCTGTTTTTT. This codes for CASSTLAPGNTGELFF.

The CDR3 spells CASSYASGSNTGELFF. Written as DNA, the CDR3 is TGTGCCAGCAGTTACGCTAGCGGGAGTAACACCGGGGAGCTGTTTTTT. The chain combines TRBV6-2 or TRBV6-3 with TRBJ2-2; 10 bases map to TRBD2. Germline trimming cut 2 bases from V and 2 bases from J; bases unmatched to any gene: 2. Germline CDR1 reads MNHEY; CDR2 reads SVGEGT. The CDR3 spans 16 residues.

This chain links TRBV7-8 with TRBJ1-2; TRBD1 is a possible D gene (6 bases). The CDR3 covers 15 residues. Germline CDR1 is SGHVS and CDR2 is FQNEAQ. Trimming removed 4 bases from V and 4 bases from J, with 16 bases in between. The CDR3 here is CASSSFNWTAYGYTF. The CDR3 nucleotides are TGTGCCAGCAGCTCATTCAACTGGACAGCCTATGGCTACACCTTC.

This clonotype occurred a few times. J is TRBJ2-6 and V is TRBV7-3; D is undetermined. With 2 bases removed from V and 2 bases from J, the gap between germline ends came to 7 bases. Germline assignment: CDR1 SGHTA and CDR2 FQGTGA. The CDR3 runs 15 residues. The CDR3 is CASSLRITGANVLTF. CDR3 coding DNA: TGTGCCAGCAGCTTACGGATAACTGGGGCCAACGTCCTGACTTTC.

The chain employs TRBV10-1 and TRBJ2-2; D is perhaps TRBD1 or TRBD2 (6 bases each). The germline CDR1 and CDR2 sequences are WNHNN and SYGVQD (reference sequence). The CDR3 loop spans 14 amino acids. With 6 bases removed from V and 3 bases from J, the gap between germline ends came to 11 bases. The CDR3 DNA is TGCGCCAGCAGGCGGGACACTTACACCGGGGAGCTGTTTTTT. This sequence encodes CASRRDTYTGELFF.

On this clonotype: A junction boundary mismatches the germline segment, possibly from a read error. The V call is TRBV11-2, the J call TRBJ2-7; D is tentatively TRBD1 or TRBD2 (5 bases each). Germline V gene sequence: CDR1 SGHAT, CDR2 FQNNGV. This CDR3 is 14 amino acids long. In DNA form, the CDR3 reads TGTGCCAGCAGCTTAGGAGGGACCGCCTACGGGCAGTACTTC. Translating it yields CASSLGGTAYGQYF.

Notes on this clonotype: This is likely a read error, given that the CDR3 carries no conserved phenylalanine or tryptophan at its end. This chain connects TRBV15 to TRBJ2-4; tentatively, D is TRBD2 (6 bases). The V and J ends lost 1 base and 7 bases respectively, with 20 bases between them. There are 17 residues in the CDR3. Germline CDR1 is LNHNV and CDR2 is YYDKDF (reference sequence). Here the CDR3 reads CATSRGALGLPNNIQYS. DNA of the CDR3: TGTGCCACCAGCAGAGGGGCCCTGGGACTGCCAAATAACATTCAGTACTCC.

This clonotype was seen a handful of times. The gene calls are TRBV15 and TRBJ2-1; D is perhaps TRBD1 (5 bases). CDR3 length: 13 amino acids. Germline CDR1 is LNHNV and CDR2 is YYDKDF (reference sequence). Deletions cut 4 bases from V and 5 bases from J, with 9 bases between. CDR3 region: CATSKGPNNEQFF. CDR3 in DNA: TGTGCCACCAGCAAGGGGCCTAACAATGAGCAGTTCTTC.

This clonotype was seen a few times. The V and J genes are TRBV6-5 and TRBJ1-2; D call uncertain. CDR1 and CDR2 from the germline V gene are MNHEY and SVGAGI. This CDR3 region has 13 residues. V lost 6 bases and J 4 bases, leaving 12 bases between the germline ends. Here the CDR3 reads CASSSDKAYGYTF. The DNA of the CDR3 is TGTGCCAGCAGCTCCGACAAGGCCTATGGCTACACCTTC.

The table lists this clonotype with a few counts. The rearrangement links TRBV25-1 to TRBJ2-1; 7 bases map to TRBD2. Germline loops: CDR1 MGHDK, CDR2 SYGVNS. The CDR3 sequence is 16 residues long. J was trimmed by 2 bases and V by 1 base; bases with no gene match: 5. CDR3 residues: CASSELTGGPYNEQFF. For the CDR3, the DNA is TGTGCCAGCAGTGAATTGACGGGGGGACCCTACAATGAGCAGTTCTTC.

This clonotype was picked up a small number of times. The chain links TRBV2 to TRBJ1-6; D is uncertain. Trimming removed 6 bases at V and 0 bases at J, with 9 bases between. CDR1 and CDR2 from the germline V gene are SNHLY and FYNNEI. The CDR3 is made up of 15 amino acids. This CDR3 reads CASRHSSSYNSPLHF. The CDR3 DNA follows: TGTGCCAGCAGACACAGCAGCTCCTATAATTCACCCCTCCACTTT.

Ten or more counts support this clonotype. The chain employs TRBV11-3 and TRBJ2-7, with D tentatively TRBD1 or TRBD2 (6 bases each). Between the trimmed V and J ends, which lost 5 bases and 0 bases, there was a span of 11 bases. Germline V gene lookup returns CDR1 SGHNT and CDR2 YENEEA. The CDR3 has 14 amino acids. The DNA of the CDR3 is TGTGCCAGCAGCAAAGGGGGGAGCTCCTACGAGCAGTACTTC. Encoded protein: CASSKGGSSYEQYF.

This clonotype showed up just a few times. A junction boundary mismatches the germline segment, possibly from a read error. The V and J genes are TRBV25-1 and TRBJ1-6; maybe TRBD1 (5 bases). The length of the CDR3 is 14 residues. CDR1 MGHDK and CDR2 SYGVNS come from the germline V gene. This CDR3 reads CPNSHGTANSPLHF. The DNA for the CDR3 is TGCCCAAACTCTCACGGGACTGCGAATTCACCCCTCCACTTT.

The chain recombines TRBV7-9 with TRBJ1-1; D is unclear. V lost 4 bases, J lost 7 bases, and 10 bases lay in between. The germline CDR1 and CDR2 sequences are SEHNR and FQNEAQ (reference sequence). The CDR3 length is 12 residues. CDR3 bases: TGTGCCAGCAGCTCCGGTCCCATTGAAGCTTTCTTT. Translation gives CASSSGPIEAFF.

This clonotype was counted between two and nine times. The chain has TRBV18 and TRBJ1-6; weak D call: TRBD1 (6 bases). Trimming cost V 0 bases and J 9 bases, with 12 bases left between them. Per the germline V gene, CDR1 is KGHSH and CDR2 is LQKENI. This CDR3 spans 15 amino acids. This CDR3 is CASSPPGGTTSPLHF. The CDR3 nucleotides are TGTGCCAGCTCACCACCCGGGGGGACAACTTCACCCCTCCACTTT.

In the case of this clonotype: No conserved phenylalanine or tryptophan ends this CDR3, so it is likely a read error. The chain employs TRBV11-1 and TRBJ2-3, with 8 bases matching TRBD2. The V gene end was trimmed by 5 bases and the J gene end by 3 bases; junction bases not matched to a gene: 7. Germline loops: CDR1 SGHAT, CDR2 FQDESV (reference sequence). The CDR3 is made up of 15 amino acids. The CDR3 DNA reads TGTGCCAGCAGCCAACGACTAGCGAGTACAGATACGCAGTATTGT. Translated: CASSQRLASTDTQYC.

This clonotype was seen a few times. This rearrangement joins TRBV27 to TRBJ1-2; D is perhaps TRBD1 (6 bases). The CDR3 extends over 16 amino acids. The V end lost 0 bases, the J end lost 4 bases, and 15 bases lay between the germline ends. Germline lookup yields CDR1 MNHEY and CDR2 SMNVEV (reference sequence). DNA for the CDR3: TGTGCCAGCAGTTTATCGGGGGCGAGGGCGCCCTATGGCTACACCTTC. This translates into CASSLSGARAPYGYTF.

The chain recombines TRBV6-1 with TRBJ2-3; 8 nucleotides match TRBD2. Germline lookup yields CDR1 MNHNS and CDR2 SASEGT. The CDR3 length is 16 residues. V was clipped by 0 bases and J by 5 bases; unmatched bases: 7. The CDR3 nucleotides are TGTGCCAGCAGTGAAGCGTCGGGGGGGGCGTTAGATACGCAGTATTTT. Its translation is CASSEASGGALDTQYF.

This clonotype was observed a single time. In nucleotides, the CDR3 is TGTGCCAGCAGTGAAGTAGCGGATCGGGAGACCCAGTACTTC. This translates into CASSEVADRETQYF. J is TRBJ2-5 and V is TRBV2; possible D gene TRBD2, 6 bases. Germline V gene data show CDR1 as SNHLY and CDR2 as FYNNEI. The CDR3 sequence is 14 residues long. V was trimmed by 1 base and J by 5 bases, leaving 11 bases between them.

This clonotype has a handful of counts. The chain couples TRBV7-9 to TRBJ2-5, with TRBD1 matching 10 bases. Losses at the gene ends were 5 bases for V and 5 bases for J; bases not matched to a gene: 8. The CDR3 sequence is 15 residues long. Germline V gene lookup returns CDR1 SEHNR and CDR2 FQNEAQ (reference sequence). The CDR3 DNA is TGTGCCAGCAGCCCCCGACAGGGGGCGGGGGAGACCCAGTACTTC. It codes for CASSPRQGAGETQYF. Complete variable domain (other parts from reference TRBV7-9 and TRBJ2-5): DTGVSQNPRHKITKRGQNVTFRCDPISEHNRLYWYRQTLGQGPEFLTYFQNEAQLEKSRLLSDRFSAERPKGSFSTLEIQRTEQGDSAMYLCASSPRQGAGETQYFGPGTRLLVL.

This clonotype was observed a few times. The chain combines TRBV4-2 with TRBJ1-1; 12 bases map to TRBD1. Trimming removed 1 base from V and 1 base from J; junction bases left unmatched: 10. The CDR3 contains 19 residues. Per the germline V gene, CDR1 is LGHNA and CDR2 is YNFKEQ. The CDR3 spells CASSQVIPGQGAGNTEAFF. The CDR3 DNA reads TGTGCCAGCAGCCAAGTTATACCGGGACAGGGGGCCGGGAACACTGAAGCTTTCTTT.

A remark on this clonotype: A junction boundary mismatches the germline segment, possibly from a read error. This sequence joins TRBV2 and TRBJ1-1; no clear D gene. There are 12 residues in the CDR3. The germline V gene has CDR1 SNHLY and CDR2 FYNNEI. CDR3: CASNEGNLEAFF. The CDR3 coding sequence is TGTGCCAGCAATGAAGGGAACCTTGAAGCTTTCTTT.

This clonotype was observed many times. The J gene is TRBJ2-4, the V gene TRBV7-2, with D perhaps TRBD2 (6 bases). Trimming took off 2 bases at V and 0 bases at J, with 14 bases between the two ends. CDR1 SGHTA and CDR2 FQGNSA come from the germline V gene. CDR3 length: 17 residues. The CDR3 sequence: CASSLRAGLLAKNIQYF. The CDR3, as DNA: TGTGCCAGCAGCTTAAGGGCGGGGCTACTAGCCAAAAACATTCAGTACTTC.

The CDR3 spells CASNVVGNTEAFF. CDR3 in DNA: TGTGCCAGCAATGTCGTTGGGAACACTGAAGCTTTCTTT. The chain joins TRBV25-1 to TRBJ1-1; the D is unclear. The V end lost 7 bases, the J end lost 1 base, and 10 bases lay between the germline ends. The CDR3 consists of 13 residues. Germline V gene data show CDR1 as MGHDK and CDR2 as SYGVNS. The full variable domain, completed using reference TRBV25-1 and TRBJ1-1, is EADIYQTPRYLVIGTGKKITLECSQTMGHDKMYWYQQDPGMELHLIHYSYGVNSTEKGDLSSESTVSRIRTEHFPLTLESARPSHTSQYLCASNVVGNTEAFFGQGTRLTVV.